A single sample gave rise to the 5 T cell receptor beta chains below, sequenced in a study of CD8+ T cells in alopecia areata. Treatment reported: oral pan-JAK inhibitor, 5-10 mg twice daily. cDNA serving as the sequencing template came from extracted, reverse transcribed RNA. Clones were sequenced by immunoSEQ multiplex PCR, and TCRdb holds only the in-frame ones, with some missing. The data hold roughly 76,000 clones, with 29% observed a single time. The sample consisted of CD8+ T cells sorted from blood, taken at week 4, from a patient treated with tofacitinib. The receptors derive from a human donor with alopecia areata.

This clone was seen only a few times. The V gene is TRBV6-5, the J gene TRBJ2-7; D is tentatively TRBD1 or TRBD2 (5 bases each). The CDR3 is made up of 15 amino acids. With 7 bases removed from V and 4 bases from J, the gap between germline ends came to 20 bases. Looked up from germline, CDR1 is MNHEY and CDR2 is SVGAGI. Written as DNA, the CDR3 is TGTGCCAGCATATTGAGTCCGACGGGACGGTACGAGCAGTACTTC. Encoded protein: CASILSPTGRYEQYF.

This clone was seen a handful of times. The chain recombines TRBV7-2 with TRBJ2-7, with 7 bases matching TRBD1. Germline CDR1 SGHTA, CDR2 FQGNSA. The CDR3 extends over 13 amino acids. With V trimmed by 5 bases and J by 4 bases, 5 bases remained unmatched. This CDR3 reads CASSPTTGYEQYF. The DNA of the CDR3 is TGTGCCAGCAGCCCCACGACAGGGTACGAGCAGTACTTC.

The chain couples TRBV4-1 to TRBJ1-2, with 10 bases identical to TRBD1. The length of the CDR3 is 15 residues. CDR1 MGHRA and CDR2 YSYEKL come from the germline V gene. Losses at the gene ends were 4 bases for V and 1 base for J; bases not matched to a gene: 3. The CDR3 sequence: CASSRGTGVNYGYTF. CDR3 nucleotides: TGCGCCAGCAGCCGAGGGACAGGGGTTAACTATGGCTACACCTTC.

The chain carries TRBV4-1 and TRBJ2-7; TRBD1 agrees at 7 bases. This CDR3 has 14 amino acids. J lost 1 base, V lost 1 base, and 1 base had no gene match. The germline gives CDR1 MGHRA, CDR2 YSYEKL. The CDR3 bases are TGCGCCAGCAGCCAAGCACAGGGGTCCTACGAGCAGTACTTC. Translating it yields CASSQAQGSYEQYF.

This clone was counted a few times. The gene calls are TRBV4-1 and TRBJ2-7, with 11 bases aligning to TRBD2. Losses at the gene ends were 1 base for V and 2 bases for J; bases not matched to a gene: 4. The length of the CDR3 is 16 residues. Germline V lookup: CDR1 MGHRA, CDR2 YSYEKL. The CDR3 loop is CASSQGPGLAAYEQYF. The CDR3 DNA reads as TGCGCCAGCAGCCAAGGTCCGGGACTAGCGGCCTACGAGCAGTACTTC.